This T cell receptor (beta chain) was recovered during a study of shared clonotypes between healthy human individuals. Findings and caveats of the study: The study found lower generation probabilities in non-shared clonotypes than in those shared by all four donors.

On this clone: Its target is not known.

The authors distributed each subset's genomic DNA evenly over several immunoSEQ plates. Here immunoSEQ multiplex PCR was the method, and the copy in TCRdb shows in-frame clones only, minus some. The sample shows 2.3 million or so clones, approximately 93% of them seen only once. Germline V lookup: CDR1 WSHSY, CDR2 SAAADI. This CDR3 is 12 amino acids long. Trimming removed 5 bases from V and 13 bases from J; junction bases left unmatched: 9. The sample comprised naive CD4+ T cells from PBMCs. Subset given: CD45RA+ positively selected. The rearrangement links TRBV10-2 to TRBJ2-3; 7 bases are a match to TRBD1. This sequence was found in a man younger than 30 in good health. Some clones in this sample may be carry-over from other donors' samples. The CDR3 reads CASSLQGRREYF. The CDR3 nucleotides are TGCGCCAGCAGTCTACAGGGGCGAAGGGAGTATTTT.